This TCR beta chain was identified during a study of blood T cell repertoires in COVID-19. Self-reported history from a screening survey and questionnaire set each donor's cohort. Cohort 3 donors were reported recovered after two negative PCRs, clearance, or symptom resolution. The CDR3 is made up of 17 amino acids. Germline V gives CDR1 MNHNS, CDR2 SASEGT. V dropped 2 bases and J dropped 3 bases, with 17 bases sitting between them. Under the authors' procedure: Reference gene primer amplification yielded estimated nucleated cell counts. Sequencing used immunoSEQ multiplex PCR; TCRdb keeps in-frame clones, though not all of them. D and trimming come from the DNA, and the V and J calls and clone size come from that table. The table includes approximately 190,000 clones, roughly 84% detected once.

The chain is built from TRBV6-1 and TRBJ1-3, with no clear D. The clonotype comes from a man in his forties or fifties who had recovered from COVID-19. The material sequenced was PBMCs or T cells enriched from blood (not recorded which). CDR3 in DNA: TGTGCCAGCAGTGAACAGACAAATGTTAGGTTTGGAAACACCATATATTTT. It codes for CASSEQTNVRFGNTIYF.